This T cell receptor beta chain comes out of a study of blood T cells in healthy people across ages (dated by TCRdb to about 2015). About the full investigation: In model experiments, template switching captured about one uniquely barcoded TCR beta cDNA molecule for every two T cells. The study analyzed two additional independent replicas of 1 million unique cDNA reads from the same blood draw for two donors, one aged 18 to 29 and one aged 80 or older. The donors were divided into four age groups: young (average around 15 years), middle-aged (about 41), aged (about 61) and long-lived (approximately 74). To track age-related changes in TCR beta repertoire diversity, the study relied on deep sequencing normalized with unique cDNA molecular identifiers. To avoid experimental bias, donors of different ages were randomly spread across the sequencing lanes. What the study reported, not specific to this receptor: Compared with the aged group, the long-lived group had more naive CD4+ T cells, fewer expanded clones and increased TCR diversity, a pattern suggesting age selection. Because profiling used bulk unsorted PBMCs, naive and antigen-experienced compartments could not be compared conclusively. As age increased, observed TCR beta diversity per million T cells dropped in a roughly linear way, and a significant reduction was already evident by age roughly 40. The percentage of naive T cells measured by flow cytometry correlated strongly with observed TCR beta diversity. Because donor CMV infection status was unknown, age-related changes in expanded clonotypes were potentially confounded. Estimates of total diversity based on one million sequenced T cells were regarded as lower bounds and as underestimates.

In the germline V gene, CDR1 corresponds to MGHRA and CDR2 to YSYEKL. V is pruned by 0 bases and J by 4 bases, leaving 8 bases of the junction without a gene match. Inclusive of the bounding cysteine and phenylalanine, the CDR3 is 16 residues long. Only the CDR3 part of the read is kept: 48 bases, read in frame from the first base. Receptor amplification or capture employed 5' RACE. TCRdb shows the sequencer as Illumina HiSeq 2500. A second about 7 to 11 cycle PCR used a sample-barcoded 5' primer and a J-beta primer mix. A unique molecular identifier was introduced onto each TCR beta cDNA molecule by a template-switch 5' adaptor carrying 12 random nucleotides. At least 2.5 million CDR3-containing paired-end reads were obtained from each sample. First-strand cDNA was synthesized from all RNA with the Mint cDNA synthesis kit, primed by a TRBC-specific oligonucleotide. Following uracil-DNA glycosylase treatment, all cDNA underwent a first 18-cycle PCR with the universal primers M1SS and BC2_uni_R. Per the original workflow: Normalization of each sample was performed by random selection of 1 million high-quality reads, each carrying a distinct molecular identifier. Reads with shared molecular identifiers were discarded instead of being binned into consensus sequences. MiTCR, with a Q25 quality threshold and the strictest error-elimination algorithm, was used for CDR3 identification, clonotype clustering and error correction. A nonparametric unseen species model using Euler transformation provided a lower-bound estimate of total TCR beta diversity. TCRdb handled the public reads itself, with Q25 trimming in fastp and clone calling in MiXCR, and kept productive beta chains. Identical CDR3 proteins give one entry, which carries the most common genes and DNA. TCRdb's processing, not the authors' own work, is the source of the V and J calls. Within this sample are around 850,000 distinct CDR3 sequences, with under 40% of them counted one time only. Of the sample, 10% to 15% is held by the ten largest clones.

This clonotype has more than one count but fewer than ten. Its binding antigen is unknown. No much larger clone is present one base from it, and per-base qualities are unavailable. Donors were roughly 40 systemically healthy Caucasian individuals from Russia aged 6 to 90 years. Roughly 10 milliliters of peripheral blood were drawn from each donor into EDTA-treated Vacutainer tubes. Ficoll-Paque density-gradient centrifugation was used to isolate PBMCs, with at least 7 million per sample. Trizol reagent was used to extract total RNA from PBMCs, with at least 6 micrograms per sample. For every donor, flow cytometry on a PBMC aliquot measured the percentage of naive CD45RAhigh/CD27high T cells.

The chain joins TRBV4-1 to TRBJ1-1; 7 central bases correspond to TRBD1. Sequencing used blood. This clonotype was obtained from a man younger than 30 in good health. The DNA sequence is TGCGCCAGCAGCCAAGACCCCGACAGGGAGGCCACTGAAGCTTTCTTT. Translated, this is CASSQDPDREATEAFF.